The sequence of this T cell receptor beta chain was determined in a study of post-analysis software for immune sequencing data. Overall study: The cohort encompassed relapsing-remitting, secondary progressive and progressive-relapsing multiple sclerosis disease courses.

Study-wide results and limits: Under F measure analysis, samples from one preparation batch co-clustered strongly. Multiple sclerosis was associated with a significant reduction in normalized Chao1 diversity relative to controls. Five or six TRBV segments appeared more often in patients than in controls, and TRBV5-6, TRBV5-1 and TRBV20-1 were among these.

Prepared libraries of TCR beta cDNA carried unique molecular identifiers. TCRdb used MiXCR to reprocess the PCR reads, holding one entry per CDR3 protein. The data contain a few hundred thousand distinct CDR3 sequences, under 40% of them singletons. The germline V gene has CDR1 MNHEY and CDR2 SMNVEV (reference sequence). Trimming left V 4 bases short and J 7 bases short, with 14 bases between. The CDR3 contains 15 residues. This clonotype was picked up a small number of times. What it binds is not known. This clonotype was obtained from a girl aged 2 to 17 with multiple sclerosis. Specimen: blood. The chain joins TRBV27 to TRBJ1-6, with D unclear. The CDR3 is CASSWSSAYNSPLHF. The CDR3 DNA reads TGTGCCAGCAGTTGGAGCTCAGCTTACAATTCACCCCTCCACTTT.